The clone carrying this T cell receptor (beta chain) was recorded once. Its specificity is not known. Trimming took 5 bases from V and 0 from J, leaving 17 bases between them. CDR1 is SGHAT and CDR2 is FQNNGV in the germline V gene. The CDR3 has 16 amino acids. This specimen comes from a study of cytomegalovirus exposure and HLA in healthy donors. General study findings and limits: A likely sequencing artifact accounted for one observed cluster of highly shared sequence variants.

This PCR relied on a set of 60 Vbeta primers and 13 Jbeta primers. Assay: immunoSEQ multiplex PCR; the TCRdb copy retains only in-frame clones and omits some. The sample lists 200,000 to 250,000 clones, just over 75% occurring once. The receptor was isolated from a woman aged 55-70 years in good health and CMV-seropositive. This chain links TRBV11-2 with TRBJ2-7; D may be TRBD1 (7 bases). Sequencing was carried out using PBMCs. The CDR3 is CASSLNSGDSSYEQYF. CDR3 DNA sequence: TGTGCCAGCAGCCTTAATTCGGGGGACAGCTCCTACGAGCAGTACTTC.